This TCR beta chain appears in the sequencing data of a study of blood T cell repertoires in COVID-19. The CDR3 totals 15 residues. Germline V CDR1 and CDR2: MNHEY, SMNVEV (reference sequence). The ends were cut back, 8 bases at V and 0 bases at J, with 16 bases in the middle. As originally analysed: Cell counts per sample came from amplifying reference gene primers. TCRdb's table, derived via immunoSEQ multiplex PCR, lists solely in-frame clones and lacks some. V and J calls and clone size are given by that table; D and trimming were obtained from the DNA. The table lists 200,000 to 250,000 clones, roughly four fifths of them singletons. Individuals aged about 18 to 90 years were recruited from 24 US areas.

Material for sequencing was PBMCs or T cells enriched from blood (not recorded which). The source of this sequence is a woman between 35 and 50 years old with acute COVID-19. The J gene is TRBJ1-1, the V gene TRBV27; D is perhaps TRBD1 (5 bases). CDR3 in DNA: TGTGCCAGCCACCCTGGGGCCCAAATGAACACTGAAGCTTTCTTT. Encoded protein: CASHPGAQMNTEAFF.